One sample yielded the 27 T cell receptor beta chains listed below, sequenced in a study of blood T cells in healthy people across ages. For the second PCR, which ran for about 6 to 11 cycles, a sample-barcoded 5' primer and a J-beta primer mix were used. TCRdb reanalysed the 5' RACE reads using MiXCR and keeps one entry per CDR3 protein. The table has 540,000 or so distinct CDR3 sequences, less than 25% seen once; the top ten hold around 10%. The data also belong to a second study, concerning T cells of mothers and their children.

Sequencing was performed on blood. All receptors derive from a boy younger than 18 in good health.

This clonotype turned up a few times. The chain employs TRBV7-9 and TRBJ2-1, with D possibly matching TRBD2 (5 bases). The CDR3 covers 13 residues. Per the germline V gene, CDR1 is SEHNR and CDR2 is FQNEAQ (reference sequence). The V end lost 8 bases, the J end lost 9 bases, and 17 bases lay between the germline ends. CDR3 DNA sequence: TGTGCCAGCTCGCCTAGCCTGCACAGTGAGCAGTTCTTC. It is translated as CASSPSLHSEQFF.

This clonotype came up many times. The chain employs TRBV20-1 and TRBJ2-5, with D maybe TRBD2 (6 bases). The CDR3 length is 12 residues. Trimming pared 7 bases from V and 4 bases from J, leaving 13 bases between. The germline V gene has CDR1 DFQATT and CDR2 SNEGSKA (reference sequence). The CDR3 loop reads CSGMQGLETQYF. The CDR3, as DNA: TGCAGTGGCATGCAGGGACTAGAGACCCAGTACTTC.

The CDR3, as DNA: TGTGCCAGCAGCTTGAACGGGGTCCGGAACATTCAGTACTTC. It translates to CASSLNGVRNIQYF. The V call is TRBV5-6, the J call TRBJ2-4; a possible D gene is TRBD2 (5 bases). Germline loops: CDR1 SGHDT, CDR2 YYEEEE. The CDR3 spans 14 residues. V shed 1 base and J shed 7 bases, with 12 bases lying between them.

At least ten counts were recorded for this clonotype. The CDR3 coding sequence is TGTGCCAGCAGTTTTGGACAGGCTAATGAAAAACTGTTTTTT. It yields the protein CASSFGQANEKLFF. V gene TRBV12-3 or TRBV12-4 combines with J gene TRBJ1-4, with 7 bases identical to TRBD1. The V and J ends lost 3 bases and 3 bases, in that order; junction bases with no gene match: 1. This CDR3 comprises 14 residues.

The gene calls are TRBV7-6 and TRBJ2-5; the match to TRBD2 covers 9 bases. The V segment lost 2 bases and the J segment 2 bases; nucleotides outside the gene matches: 12. CDR1 SGHVS and CDR2 FNYEAQ come from the germline V gene. The CDR3 spans 18 residues. The CDR3 is CASSLYWVAGDDQETQYF. The DNA of the CDR3 is TGTGCCAGCAGCTTATATTGGGTAGCGGGGGACGATCAAGAGACCCAGTACTTC.

This clonotype was counted between two and nine times. This chain uses TRBV18 with TRBJ1-4; D gene uncertain. V lost 5 bases, J lost 0 bases, and 7 bases lay in between. The CDR3 is 14 amino acids. Germline lookup yields CDR1 KGHSH and CDR2 LQKENI. The CDR3 spells CASSEGTTNEKLFF. For the CDR3, the DNA is TGTGCCAGCTCAGAGGGAACAACTAATGAAAAACTGTTTTTT.

V gene TRBV7-2 combines with J gene TRBJ2-2; no reliable D call. Germline V lookup: CDR1 SGHTA, CDR2 FQGNSA. The CDR3 has 14 residues. The V end was cut by 5 bases, the J end by 1 base, with 8 bases between. CDR3 DNA: TGTGCCAGCAGCCCTGAGCGGAACACCGGGGAGCTGTTTTTT. It codes for CASSPERNTGELFF.

The chain employs TRBV23-1 and TRBJ2-1, with 7 nucleotides matching TRBD2. TRBV23-1 is an ORF for which the function is uncertain. This CDR3 is built from 16 residues. The V and J ends lost 2 bases and 0 bases, in that order; junction bases with no gene match: 4. The CDR3, as DNA: TGCGCCAGCAGTCAAAGGGAGGGCAACTCCTACAATGAGCAGTTCTTC. Translating gives CASSQREGNSYNEQFF.

J is TRBJ2-6 and V is TRBV29-1; 9 nucleotides align to TRBD1. The germline V gene has CDR1 SQVTM and CDR2 ANQGSEA. CDR3 length equals 14 residues. V dropped 6 bases and J dropped 2; count of bases not matched to a gene: 2. Written as DNA, the CDR3 is TGCAGCGTGGGACAGGGAGCTGGGGCCAACGTCCTGACTTTC. This translates into CSVGQGAGANVLTF.

In its sample, this clonotype was seen a few times. V and J are TRBV20-1 and TRBJ2-5; 9 positions agree with TRBD2. CDR1 and CDR2 from the germline V gene are DFQATT and SNEGSKA (reference sequence). The V segment lost 3 bases and the J segment 4 bases; nucleotides outside the gene matches: 3. The CDR3 is 13 residues long. The CDR3 DNA follows: TGCAGTGCTAGGGTAGCGGGGGTAGAGACCCAGTACTTC. Its translation is CSARVAGVETQYF.

The CDR3 bases are TGCGCCAGCAGACAGGACGTCACTGCAGCTAGGGAGACCCAGTACTTC. Its translation is CASRQDVTAARETQYF. The V and J genes are TRBV4-3 and TRBJ2-5, with D possibly being TRBD1 (5 bases). This CDR3 contains 16 residues. V lost 6 bases, J lost 5 bases, and 22 bases lay in between. The V gene's germline CDR1 is LGHNA and CDR2 YSLEER.

The chain is built from TRBV6-2 or TRBV6-3 and TRBJ2-6, with 7 bases fitting TRBD1. In germline, CDR1 is MNHEY, CDR2 SVGEGT. J was trimmed by 8 bases and V by 8 bases; bases with no gene match: 3. This CDR3 contains 12 residues. The DNA for the CDR3 is TGTGCCAGCGGGGGACAGACCAACGTCCTGACTTTC. This encodes CASGGQTNVLTF.

This clonotype was picked up a small number of times. The chain uses TRBV3-1 and TRBJ2-3, with D tentatively TRBD2 (6 bases). This CDR3 has 14 amino acids. CDR1 is LGHDT, CDR2 YNNKEL, per germline (reference sequence). V was clipped by 8 bases and J by 0 bases, with 12 bases between them. CDR3 coding DNA: TGTGCCAGCGGAGGGGCGACTAGCACAGATACGCAGTATTTT. This codes for CASGGATSTDTQYF.

The chain is built from TRBV3-1 and TRBJ2-1; either TRBD1 or TRBD2 may supply D (5 bases each). V dropped 5 bases and J dropped 3 bases, with 17 bases sitting between them. This CDR3 is built from 16 residues. The germline V gene encodes CDR1 LGHDT and CDR2 YNNKEL (reference sequence). CDR3 nucleotide sequence: TGTGCCAGCAGCTTCAATGGGGGAGTTTTCTACAATGAGCAGTTCTTC. This codes for CASSFNGGVFYNEQFF.

V is TRBV7-2 and J is TRBJ2-5; 8 bases fit TRBD2. The end of the DNA is better explained by TRBJ2-7, so the J call may be wrong. CDR1 and CDR2 from the germline V gene are SGHTA and FQGNSA. CDR3 length: 14 amino acids. For the CDR3, the DNA is TGTGCCAGCAGCTTACGTTGGCGGGAGGACGAGCAGTACTTC. Translating it yields CASSLRWREDEQYF.

A few counts support this clonotype. The V and J genes are TRBV5-4 and TRBJ2-3; D perhaps matches TRBD2 (7 bases). Germline CDR1 reads SGHNT; CDR2 reads YYREEE (reference sequence). The germline V and J ends were trimmed by 4 bases and 4 bases, with 19 bases remaining between them. The CDR3 consists of 16 residues. The CDR3 loop is CASSAGGGGTSDTQYF. CDR3 DNA: TGTGCCAGCAGCGCCGGCGGGGGCGGGACCTCAGATACGCAGTATTTT.

The V and J genes are TRBV6-5 and TRBJ1-5; D gene unclear. Germline V lookup: CDR1 MNHEY, CDR2 SVGAGI. V lost 2 bases and J lost 0, with 8 bases in between. The CDR3 consists of 15 residues. The chain's CDR3 is CASSYKGNSNQPQHF. The CDR3 DNA reads as TGTGCCAGCAGTTACAAAGGGAATAGCAATCAGCCCCAGCATTTT.

This clonotype was counted once. This rearrangement joins TRBV20-1 to TRBJ2-5, with TRBD2 identical over 9 bases. V was clipped by 5 bases and J by 5 bases; unmatched bases: 3. The CDR3 length is 12 residues. Germline V CDR1 and CDR2: DFQATT, SNEGSKA (reference sequence). In nucleotides, the CDR3 is TGCAGTGCTGGGACTAGCCGGGAGACCCAGTACTTC. Translated, it gives CSAGTSRETQYF.

This clonotype has just a few counts. V and J are TRBV7-8 and TRBJ2-5; no firm D call. V lost 3 bases and J 0 bases, leaving 14 bases between the germline ends. Germline V CDR1 and CDR2: SGHVS, FQNEAQ. The CDR3 consists of 16 residues. This chain's CDR3 is CASSFPEERNQETQYF. The DNA for the CDR3 is TGTGCCAGCAGCTTTCCCGAAGAGAGGAACCAAGAGACCCAGTACTTC.

The table lists this clonotype with a few counts. The chain couples TRBV2 to TRBJ2-5; TRBD2 agrees at 9 bases. The CDR3 has 15 residues. The V gene end was trimmed by 5 bases and the J gene end by 3 bases; junction bases not matched to a gene: 7. Germline V gives CDR1 SNHLY, CDR2 FYNNEI. CDR3 loop: CASSSSGRWEETQYF. As DNA, the CDR3 is TGTGCCAGCAGTAGTAGCGGGAGATGGGAAGAGACCCAGTACTTC.

The DNA of the CDR3 is TGTGCCAGCAGCTTGGATTTGGGGTGGGCCGAGAACACTGAAGCTTTCTTT. As protein: CASSLDLGWAENTEAFF. The chain combines TRBV5-6 with TRBJ1-1; no clear D. CDR1 SGHDT and CDR2 YYEEEE come from the germline V gene. This CDR3 region has 17 residues. V lost 0 bases and J 1 base, leaving 16 bases between the germline ends. Looking up the rest from reference TRBV5-6 and TRBJ1-1 gives the full variable domain: DAGVTQSPTHLIKTRGQQVTLRCSPKSGHDTVSWYQQALGQGPQFIFQYYEEEERQRGNFPDRFSGHQFPNYSSELNVNALLLGDSALYLCASSLDLGWAENTEAFFGQGTRLTVV.

This clonotype has a handful of counts. V is TRBV13 and J is TRBJ2-2, with 8 bases that match TRBD1. CDR1 PRHDT and CDR2 FYEKMQ come from the germline V gene (reference sequence). The CDR3 loop spans 16 amino acids. Unmatched junction bases numbered 14, after V lost 5 bases and J lost 9 bases. The CDR3: CASSQFETGVSRELFF. CDR3 sequence (DNA): TGTGCCAGCAGCCAATTCGAGACAGGGGTATCCCGGGAGCTGTTTTTT.

V usage is TRBV6-6 and J usage is TRBJ2-2, with D possibly being TRBD1 (6 bases). There are 12 residues in the CDR3. Trimming stripped 10 bases from V and 7 bases from J, with 13 bases between. Germline-derived CDR1 and CDR2 are MNHNY and SVGAGI (reference sequence). CDR3 sequence: CATEQGSGELFF. For the CDR3, the DNA is TGTGCCACGGAACAGGGAAGCGGGGAGCTGTTTTTT.

The CDR3 sequence: CASSPGGQGVDTQYF. The CDR3 DNA reads TGCGCCAGCAGCCCGGGGGGACAGGGGGTAGATACGCAGTATTTT. The gene calls are TRBV4-3 and TRBJ2-3; 11 nucleotides agree with TRBD1. This CDR3 is built from 15 residues. The V segment lost 4 bases and the J segment 5 bases; nucleotides outside the gene matches: 5. Germline CDR1 and CDR2: LGHNA and YSLEER.

This clonotype was seen a handful of times. The J gene is TRBJ2-5, the V gene TRBV28; 10 positions agree with TRBD1. J lost 4 bases, V lost 8 bases, and 10 bases had no gene match. The CDR3 runs to 15 residues. The V gene's germline CDR1 is MDHEN and CDR2 SYDVKM. The CDR3 spells CASSSGGQGLETQYF. The CDR3, as DNA: TGTGCCAGCTCCTCGGGGGGACAGGGGCTAGAGACCCAGTACTTC. The complete variable domain, with remaining parts taken from reference TRBV28 and TRBJ2-5, reads DVKVTQSSRYLVKRTGEKVFLECVQDMDHENMFWYRQDPGLGLRLIYFSYDVKMKEKGDIPEGYSVSREKKERFSLILESASTNQTSMYLCASSSGGQGLETQYFGPGTRLLVL.

The chain links TRBV9 to TRBJ1-5, with 7 bases fitting TRBD1. This CDR3 comprises 17 residues. Germline CDR1 and CDR2: SGDLS and YYNGEE. The J segment lost 6 bases and the V segment lost 0 bases, leaving 12 bases of the junction unmatched. CDR3 DNA sequence: TGTGCCAGCAGCGTAGAGAGGTGGAAGGGGGCGAGTCAGCCCCAGCATTTT. Protein product: CASSVERWKGASQPQHF.

In the case of this clonotype: The junction shows a germline mismatch at one end, possibly a read error. The chain links TRBV7-7 to TRBJ2-3, with 7 nucleotides matching TRBD2. The CDR3 contains 20 residues. The germline gives CDR1 SSHAT, CDR2 FNYEAQ (reference sequence). The chain's CDR3 is CASSLTAGVAGRRSADTQYF. The CDR3 bases are TGTGCTAGCAGCTTAACCGCGGGGGTAGCGGGCAGGAGGAGCGCAGATACGCAGTATTTT.